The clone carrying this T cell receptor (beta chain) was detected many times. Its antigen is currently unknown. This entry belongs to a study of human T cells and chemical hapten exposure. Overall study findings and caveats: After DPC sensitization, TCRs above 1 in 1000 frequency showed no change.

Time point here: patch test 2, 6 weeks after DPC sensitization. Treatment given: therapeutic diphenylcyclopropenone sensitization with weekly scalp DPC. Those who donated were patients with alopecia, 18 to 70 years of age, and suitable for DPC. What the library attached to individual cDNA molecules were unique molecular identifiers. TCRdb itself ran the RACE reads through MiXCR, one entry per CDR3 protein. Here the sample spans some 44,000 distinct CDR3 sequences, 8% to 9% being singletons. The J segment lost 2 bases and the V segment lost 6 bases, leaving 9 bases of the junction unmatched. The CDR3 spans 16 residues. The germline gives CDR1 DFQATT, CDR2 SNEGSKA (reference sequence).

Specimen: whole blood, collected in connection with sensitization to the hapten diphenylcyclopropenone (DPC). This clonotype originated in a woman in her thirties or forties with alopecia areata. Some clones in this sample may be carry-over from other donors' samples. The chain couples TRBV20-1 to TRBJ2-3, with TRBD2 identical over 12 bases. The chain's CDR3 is CSATHRTSGITDTQYF. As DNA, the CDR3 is TGCAGTGCCACCCACCGGACTAGCGGGATCACAGATACGCAGTATTTT.